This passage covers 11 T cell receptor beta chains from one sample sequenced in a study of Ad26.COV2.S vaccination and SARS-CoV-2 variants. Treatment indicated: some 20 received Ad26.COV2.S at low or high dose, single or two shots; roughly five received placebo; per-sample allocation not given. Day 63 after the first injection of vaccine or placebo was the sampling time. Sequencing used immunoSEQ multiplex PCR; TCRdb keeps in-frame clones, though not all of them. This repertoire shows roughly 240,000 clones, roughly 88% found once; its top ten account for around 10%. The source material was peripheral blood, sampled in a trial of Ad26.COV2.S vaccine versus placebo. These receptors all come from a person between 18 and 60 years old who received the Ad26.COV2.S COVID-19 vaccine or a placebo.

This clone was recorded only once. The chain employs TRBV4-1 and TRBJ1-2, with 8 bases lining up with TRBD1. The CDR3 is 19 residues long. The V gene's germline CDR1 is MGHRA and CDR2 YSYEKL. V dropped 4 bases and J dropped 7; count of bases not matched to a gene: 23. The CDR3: CASSPLLIRDRISYGGYTF. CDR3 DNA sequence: TGCGCCAGCAGCCCCCTACTAATCCGGGACAGGATCTCCTATGGTGGCTACACCTTC.

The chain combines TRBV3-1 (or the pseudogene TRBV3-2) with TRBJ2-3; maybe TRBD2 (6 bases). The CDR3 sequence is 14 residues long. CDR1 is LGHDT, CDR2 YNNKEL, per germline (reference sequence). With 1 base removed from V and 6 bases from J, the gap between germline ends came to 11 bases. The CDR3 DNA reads TGTGCCAGCAGCCAAGCCTCGGGGGTGGATACGCAGTATTTT. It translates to CASSQASGVDTQYF.

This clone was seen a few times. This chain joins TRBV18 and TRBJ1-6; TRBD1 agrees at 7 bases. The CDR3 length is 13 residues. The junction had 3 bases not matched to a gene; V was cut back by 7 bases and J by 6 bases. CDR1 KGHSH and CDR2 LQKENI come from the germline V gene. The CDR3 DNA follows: TGTGCCAGCTACGGGACAGCTAATTCACCCCTCCACTTT. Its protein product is CASYGTANSPLHF.

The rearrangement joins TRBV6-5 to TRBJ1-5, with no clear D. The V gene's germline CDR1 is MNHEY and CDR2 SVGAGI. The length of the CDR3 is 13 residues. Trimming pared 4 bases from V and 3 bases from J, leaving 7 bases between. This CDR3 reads CASSSDFNQPQHF. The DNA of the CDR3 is TGTGCCAGCAGTTCAGATTTCAATCAGCCCCAGCATTTT.

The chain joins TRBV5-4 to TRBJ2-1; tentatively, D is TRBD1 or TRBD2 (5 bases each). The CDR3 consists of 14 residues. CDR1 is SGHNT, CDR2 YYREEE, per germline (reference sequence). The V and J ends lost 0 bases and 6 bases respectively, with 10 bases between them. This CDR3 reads CASSLGGSGNEQFF. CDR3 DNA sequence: TGTGCCAGCAGCTTGGGGGGGTCAGGCAATGAGCAGTTCTTC.

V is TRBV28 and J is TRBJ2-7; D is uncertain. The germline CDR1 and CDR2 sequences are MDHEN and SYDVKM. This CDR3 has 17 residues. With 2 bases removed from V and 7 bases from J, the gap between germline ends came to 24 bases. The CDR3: CASSLPIESPTNSEQYF. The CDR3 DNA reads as TGTGCCAGCAGTTTACCCATTGAATCTCCTACGAATTCGGAGCAGTACTTC.

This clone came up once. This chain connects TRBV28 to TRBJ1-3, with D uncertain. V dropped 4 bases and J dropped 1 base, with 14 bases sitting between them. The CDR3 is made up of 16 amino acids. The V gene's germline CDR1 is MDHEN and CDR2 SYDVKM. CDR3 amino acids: CASSSVVLLSGNTIYF. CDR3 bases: TGTGCCAGCAGTTCCGTGGTTTTACTATCTGGAAACACCATATATTTT.

The CDR3 loop reads CASSFRQENSPLHF. For the CDR3, the DNA is TGTGCCAGCAGTTTTAGGCAGGAGAATTCACCCCTCCACTTT. The chain has TRBV6-2 or TRBV6-3 and TRBJ1-6, with D hard to call. Germline values: CDR1 MNHEY, CDR2 SVGEGT. The V end was cut by 4 bases, the J end by 7 bases, with 11 bases between. The CDR3 contains 14 residues.

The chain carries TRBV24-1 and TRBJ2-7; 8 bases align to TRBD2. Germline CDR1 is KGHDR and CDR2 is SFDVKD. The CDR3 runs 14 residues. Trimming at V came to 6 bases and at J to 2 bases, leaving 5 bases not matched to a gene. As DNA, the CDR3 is TGTGCCACCAGTCCGGGAGGGACCGCCTACGAGCAGTACTTC. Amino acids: CATSPGGTAYEQYF.

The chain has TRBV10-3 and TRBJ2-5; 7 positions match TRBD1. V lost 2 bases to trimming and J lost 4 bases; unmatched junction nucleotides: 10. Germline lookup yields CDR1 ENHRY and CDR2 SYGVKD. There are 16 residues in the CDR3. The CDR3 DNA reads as TGTGCCATCAGTGAGGGTAGTCCCAGGGGGAGAGAGACCCAGTACTTC. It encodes CAISEGSPRGRETQYF.

CDR3 nucleotide sequence: TGTGCCATCAGTAGGACAGAATCTAACTATGGCTACACCTTC. It yields the protein CAISRTESNYGYTF. The chain recombines TRBV10-3 with TRBJ1-2, with D possibly TRBD1 on 6 matching bases. This CDR3 comprises 14 residues. Trimming shortened V by 5 bases and J by 0 bases, and 10 bases separated the two germline ends. Germline lookup yields CDR1 ENHRY and CDR2 SYGVKD.